This T cell receptor (beta chain) was identified in a study of shared clonotypes between healthy human individuals. Study details: The study used three CD4 naive, three CD4 memory, two CD8 naive and one CD8 memory plate per donor.

It was CD45RO-negative cells, positively selected for CCR7, that made up naive CD8 cells, with terminally differentiated effector memory CD45RA+ cells excluded. Study-wide points: Naive CD4 clonotypes were shared across a few donors at about 5%. Non-shared clonotypes showed lower generation probabilities than clonotypes common to all four donors.

Concerning this clone: Antigen: not known.

TCRdb's table, derived via immunoSEQ multiplex PCR, lists solely in-frame clones and lacks some. The sample has about 2.1 million clones, roughly 93% seen once; the top ten hold about 1.7%. CDR1 and CDR2 (germline): SGHAT, FQNNGV. The CDR3 consists of 13 residues. Trimming cost V 5 bases and J 8 bases, with 10 bases left between them. The source material was naive CD8+ T cells from PBMCs. The source is a man in his late teens or twenties in good health. Some clones in this sample may be carry-over from other donors' samples. V is TRBV11-2 and J is TRBJ1-6; no reliable D call. The CDR3 spells CASSLVRDSPLHF. The CDR3 DNA sequence: TGTGCCAGCAGCCTAGTCCGGGATTCACCCCTCCACTTT.